The entry below describes one T cell receptor beta chain. Its antigen is currently unknown. These data come from a study of cytomegalovirus exposure and HLA in healthy donors. Points from the study as a whole: It was shown in a later analysis that HLA-associated TCR beta chains were more clonally expanded than other, equally common chains.

The V gene lost 5 bases and the J gene lost 4 bases, with 14 bases spanning the gap. Germline V CDR1 and CDR2: SQVTM, ANQGSEA. The CDR3 has 13 residues. 13 Jbeta primers and 60 Vbeta primers were used for the PCR. Assay: immunoSEQ multiplex PCR; the TCRdb copy retains only in-frame clones and omits some. This sample's table reports around 65,000 clones. The clonotype was recovered from a man aged 30 to 39 in good health and CMV-seropositive. The sample taken for sequencing was PBMCs. V and J are TRBV29-1 and TRBJ1-1; D is perhaps TRBD1 (5 bases). CDR3 sequence reads: CSVRTPESTEAFF. CDR3 DNA sequence: TGCAGCGTTAGGACACCTGAGAGCACTGAAGCTTTCTTT.